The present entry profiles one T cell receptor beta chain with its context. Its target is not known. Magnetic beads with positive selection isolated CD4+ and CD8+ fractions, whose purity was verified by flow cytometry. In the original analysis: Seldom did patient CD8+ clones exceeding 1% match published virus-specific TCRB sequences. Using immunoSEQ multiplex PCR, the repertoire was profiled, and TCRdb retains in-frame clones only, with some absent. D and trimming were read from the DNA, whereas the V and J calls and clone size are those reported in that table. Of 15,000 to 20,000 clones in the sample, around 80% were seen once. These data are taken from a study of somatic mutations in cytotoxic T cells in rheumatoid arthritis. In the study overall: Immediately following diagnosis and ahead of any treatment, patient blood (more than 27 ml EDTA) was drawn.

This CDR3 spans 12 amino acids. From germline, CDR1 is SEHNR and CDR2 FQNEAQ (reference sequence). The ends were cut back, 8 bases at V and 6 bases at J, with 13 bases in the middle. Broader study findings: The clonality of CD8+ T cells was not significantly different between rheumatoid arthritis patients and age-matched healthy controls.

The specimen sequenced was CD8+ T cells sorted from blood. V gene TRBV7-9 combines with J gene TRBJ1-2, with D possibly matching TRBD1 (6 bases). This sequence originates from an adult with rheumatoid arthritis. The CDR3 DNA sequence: TGTGCCAGCTTTTCAGGGGTTAATGGCTACACCTTC. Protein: CASFSGVNGYTF.